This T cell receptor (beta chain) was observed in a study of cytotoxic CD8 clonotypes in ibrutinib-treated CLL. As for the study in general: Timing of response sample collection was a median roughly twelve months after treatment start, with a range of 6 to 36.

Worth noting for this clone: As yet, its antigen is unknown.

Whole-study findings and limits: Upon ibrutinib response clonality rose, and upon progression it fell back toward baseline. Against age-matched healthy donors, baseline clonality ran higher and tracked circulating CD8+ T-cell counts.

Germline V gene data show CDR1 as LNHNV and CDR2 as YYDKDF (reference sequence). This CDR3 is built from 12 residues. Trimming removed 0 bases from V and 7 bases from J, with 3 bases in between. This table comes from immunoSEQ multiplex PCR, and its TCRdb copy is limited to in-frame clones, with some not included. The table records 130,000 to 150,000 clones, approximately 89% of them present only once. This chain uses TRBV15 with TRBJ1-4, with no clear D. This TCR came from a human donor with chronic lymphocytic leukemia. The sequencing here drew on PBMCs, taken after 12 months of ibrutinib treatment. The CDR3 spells CATSRDSEKLFF. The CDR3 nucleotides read TGTGCCACCAGCAGAGATAGTGAAAAACTGTTTTTT.